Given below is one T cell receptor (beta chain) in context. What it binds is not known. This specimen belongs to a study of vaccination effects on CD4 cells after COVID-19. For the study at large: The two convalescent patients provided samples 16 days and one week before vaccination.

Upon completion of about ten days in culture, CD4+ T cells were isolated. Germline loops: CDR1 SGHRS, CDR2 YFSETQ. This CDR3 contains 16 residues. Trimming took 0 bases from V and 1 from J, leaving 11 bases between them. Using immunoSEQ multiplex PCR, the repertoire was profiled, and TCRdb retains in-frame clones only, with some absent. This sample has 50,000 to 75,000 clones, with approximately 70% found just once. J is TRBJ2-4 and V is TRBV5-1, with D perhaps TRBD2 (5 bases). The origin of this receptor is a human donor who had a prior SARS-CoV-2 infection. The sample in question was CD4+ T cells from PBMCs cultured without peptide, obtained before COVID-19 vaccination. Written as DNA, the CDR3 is TGCGCCAGCAGCTTGGCGGCGGGCTTGGCCAAAAACATTCAGTACTTC. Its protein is CASSLAAGLAKNIQYF.